These 14 T cell receptor beta chains were sequenced from one sample in a study of T-cell memory formation after mild COVID-19 (dated by TCRdb to about 2021). Library prep was done by 5' RACE. These reads were obtained on an Illumina NovaSeq 6000. The public reads were reanalyzed by TCRdb: fastp trimming at Q25, MiXCR alignment, in-frame beta chains only. Rows are unified per CDR3 protein, each entry keeping the most common DNA and genes. The sample yields almost 350,000 distinct CDR3 sequences; under 25% were counted once. The ten most abundant clones make up 21% of the sample. The sequencing sample was made of PBMCs or a T cell subset sorted from them (not recorded which). Receptors originate from a man aged 18 to 30 who had mild COVID-19 (a few samples of this study predate the infection). The sample titles of this study are shuffled in the database, so cell type and time point are left out; the donor was told from shared clones.

The chain employs TRBV5-1 and TRBJ2-2; TRBD1 might be the D (5 bases). The CDR3 totals 15 residues. CDR1 is SGHRS and CDR2 is YFSETQ in the germline V gene. V lost 1 base, J lost 2 bases, and 9 bases lay in between. This CDR3 is CASSLLDTNTGELFF. The CDR3 region has the DNA TGCGCCAGCAGCTTGCTGGACACAAACACCGGGGAGCTGTTTTTT.

CDR3: CASSWGLGRTDTQYF. CDR3 nucleotides: TGTGCCAGCAGCTGGGGCTTGGGCCGCACAGATACGCAGTATTTT. The chain joins TRBV7-3 to TRBJ2-3; TRBD1 is a possible D gene (5 bases). The V end was cut by 4 bases, the J end by 1 base, with 12 bases between. Germline V gene lookup returns CDR1 SGHTA and CDR2 FQGTGA. The CDR3 is made up of 15 amino acids.

The rearrangement links TRBV24-1 to TRBJ1-1; D may be TRBD1 (5 bases). Trimming took 4 bases from V and 2 from J, leaving 13 bases between them. Germline loops: CDR1 KGHDR, CDR2 SFDVKD. The CDR3 is 15 residues long. The CDR3 reads CATSDPSQGNTEAFF. The CDR3 DNA sequence: TGTGCCACCAGTGACCCCTCTCAGGGCAACACTGAAGCTTTCTTT.

V is TRBV9 and J is TRBJ2-1, with a weak D call TRBD1 (6 bases). V was cut by 0 bases and J by 2 bases, with 12 bases left in between. The CDR3 loop spans 16 amino acids. Looked up from germline, CDR1 is SGDLS and CDR2 is YYNGEE. The CDR3 sequence is CASSVGTGHPYNEQFF. Here the CDR3 DNA reads TGTGCCAGCAGCGTAGGGACGGGACACCCCTACAATGAGCAGTTCTTC.

J is TRBJ1-6 and V is TRBV2; unclear D gene. Looked up from germline, CDR1 is SNHLY and CDR2 is FYNNEI. This CDR3 is built from 14 residues. Between the trimmed V and J ends, which lost 8 bases and 6 bases, there was a span of 14 bases. The CDR3 DNA sequence: TGTGCCAGCGGAGGGAGTTCGGGTAATTCACCCCTCCACTTT. Amino acid sequence: CASGGSSGNSPLHF.

Only a few counts were recorded for this clonotype. J is TRBJ2-1 and V is TRBV12-3 or TRBV12-4; 9 nucleotides line up with TRBD1. The length of the CDR3 is 14 residues. V lost 5 bases and J lost 9; bases outside the gene matches: 8. The CDR3 region is CASSHLGTGFEQFF. The DNA for the CDR3 is TGTGCCAGCAGTCATCTTGGGACAGGGTTTGAGCAGTTCTTC.

In its sample, this clonotype was seen many times. V gene TRBV7-2 combines with J gene TRBJ2-3; D could derive from TRBD1 or TRBD2 (5 bases each). There are 15 residues in the CDR3. Germline V gives CDR1 SGHTA, CDR2 FQGNSA. Trimming took 3 bases from V and 2 from J, leaving 12 bases between them. The CDR3 reads CASSFSRGLTDTQYF. CDR3 bases: TGTGCCAGCAGCTTCAGTCGGGGCCTCACAGATACGCAGTATTTT.

This chain uses TRBV7-9 with TRBJ2-4; TRBD2 matches 7 bases. V lost 4 bases, J lost 8 bases, and 11 bases stayed unmatched. CDR1 is SEHNR and CDR2 is FQNEAQ in the germline V gene (reference sequence). The CDR3 has 15 amino acids. The CDR3 bases are TGTGCCAGCAGCTCCCTGGGGGACGCGGGGGACATTCAGTACTTC. Protein sequence: CASSSLGDAGDIQYF.

This sequence joins TRBV6-6 and TRBJ2-5, with D possibly being TRBD1 (6 bases). The germline V gene encodes CDR1 MNHNY and CDR2 SVGAGI (reference sequence). V was shortened by 8 bases and J by 3 bases, with 10 bases between the two germline ends. The CDR3 consists of 12 residues. DNA of the CDR3: TGTGCCAGCTTGGGGGCAAAAGAGACCCAGTACTTC. Its protein is CASLGAKETQYF.

This chain connects TRBV11-2 to TRBJ2-7, with 7 bases fitting TRBD1. After removal of 6 bases from V and 2 bases from J, the junction contained 4 bases not matched to a gene. The CDR3 covers 13 residues. Looked up from germline, CDR1 is SGHAT and CDR2 is FQNNGV. CDR3 DNA sequence: TGTGCCAGCAGGAAAGGGGGCCCCTACGAGCAGTACTTC. Translating it yields CASRKGGPYEQYF.

This chain connects TRBV13 to TRBJ2-7; a possible D gene is TRBD2 (6 bases). This CDR3 region has 14 residues. Germline assignment: CDR1 PRHDT and CDR2 FYEKMQ (reference sequence). Trimming shortened V by 6 bases and J by 7 bases, and 19 bases separated the two germline ends. CDR3 residues: CASSRGTGVGEQYF. In DNA form, the CDR3 reads TGTGCCAGCAGTCGCGGGACCGGAGTCGGGGAGCAGTACTTC.

The sample holds a few counts of this clonotype. The J gene is TRBJ1-1, the V gene TRBV11-2; D possibly corresponds to TRBD1 (5 bases). Germline values: CDR1 SGHAT, CDR2 FQNNGV. V dropped 4 bases and J dropped 0 bases, with 15 bases sitting between them. The CDR3 spans 16 residues. As DNA, the CDR3 is TGTGCCAGCAGCTCCGACAGAGTACTGATGAACACTGAAGCTTTCTTT. Protein product: CASSSDRVLMNTEAFF.

This chain's CDR3 is CATLTGTGVREQYF. The CDR3 region has the DNA TGTGCCACCCTTACCGGGACAGGGGTTCGCGAGCAGTACTTC. The chain employs TRBV11-2 and TRBJ2-7, with 10 bases identical to TRBD1. V shed 10 bases and J 6 bases; nucleotides not matched to a gene: 12. This CDR3 is 14 amino acids long. CDR1 and CDR2 (germline): SGHAT, FQNNGV.

This clonotype was counted only a few times. CDR3 sequence: CASSQDGGEGQPQHF. DNA for the CDR3: TGCGCCAGCAGCCAAGACGGAGGGGAAGGTCAGCCCCAGCATTTT. This rearrangement joins TRBV4-1 to TRBJ1-5; TRBD1 is a possible D gene (5 bases). Germline assignment: CDR1 MGHRA and CDR2 YSYEKL. This CDR3 region has 15 residues. V was shortened by 0 bases and J by 6 bases, with 12 bases between the two germline ends.